Sequencing of this T cell receptor beta chain was carried out in a study of Ad26.COV2.S vaccination and SARS-CoV-2 variants. Produced via immunoSEQ multiplex PCR; TCRdb's table is partial and in-frame only. Seen here are about 97,000 clones, around 80% observed once, and the top ten hold about 18%. General study findings and limits: The TCR breadth and depth analyses may have understated or missed part of the total T cell responses. Those who received vaccine or placebo ended up with similar non-spike TCR breadth. Vaccine recipients surpassed placebo recipients in spike-specific TCR breadth. Responses of spike-specific T cells (both CD8+ and CD4+) reportedly showed substantial breadth after vaccination.

This clone came up a few times. Its target is not known. This receptor was taken from a human donor who had recovered from COVID-19. The sequences come from peripheral blood, collected after recovery from COVID-19.

CDR3 protein: CASSQQASYEQYF. CDR3 coding DNA: TGCGCCAGCAGTCAGCAGGCCAGCTACGAGCAGTACTTC. V gene TRBV10-1 combines with J gene TRBJ2-7, with D uncertain. The germline V gene encodes CDR1 WNHNN and CDR2 SYGVQD (reference sequence). The CDR3 runs to 13 residues. The germline V and J ends were trimmed by 5 bases and 3 bases, with 11 bases remaining between them.